This T cell receptor beta chain appears in the sequencing data of a study of radiotherapy plus CTLA-4 blockade in lung cancer. The CDR3 runs 17 residues. Trimming removed 6 bases at V and 4 bases at J, with 22 bases between. TCRdb's table, derived via immunoSEQ multiplex PCR, lists solely in-frame clones and lacks some. Seen here are around 80,000 clones, about four fifths observed once, and the top ten hold approximately 0.8%. This TCR was sampled from a human donor with non-small cell lung cancer who had stable disease on radiotherapy plus ipilimumab. V is TRBV23-1 and J is TRBJ1-3; weak D call: TRBD1 (5 bases). Being an ORF, TRBV23-1 has a function that is uncertain. The source was peripheral blood, collected from a patient treated with radiotherapy plus ipilimumab. CDR3 nucleotide sequence: TGCGCCAGCAGGCCGATTAGTGGAAGGGGAGCCGGAAACACCATATATTTT. Protein sequence: CASRPISGRGAGNTIYF.